These T cell receptor beta chains were read from a single sample in a study of cytomegalovirus exposure and HLA in healthy donors. Libraries were prepared by immunoSEQ multiplex PCR; TCRdb keeps only in-frame clonotypes and omits some of them. This table has roughly 170,000 clones, 77% appearing once. Input material: PBMCs. These receptors were taken from a woman aged 30 to 39 in good health and CMV-seronegative. Each CDR3 is given with its conserved first and last residue. The D gene is left open where the match is weak. Clone size appears in some rows only: once, few, many, or a class for an expanded clone.

j_call d_call clone_size v_call cdr3_nt cdr3_aa
TRBJ2-3 - - TRBV28 TGTGCCAGCAGTTTATTGGGGCGGTGGGATACGCAGTATTTT CASSLLGRWDTQYF
TRBJ1-1 - once TRBV28 TGTGCCAGCAGTTTATCAGACAGATACACTGAAGCTTTCTTT CASSLSDRYTEAFF
TRBJ1-2 - - TRBV5-5 TGTGCCAGCGGTCCAACTCAAATCGGGACTAACTATGGCTACACCTTC CASGPTQIGTNYGYTF
TRBJ1-5 - - TRBV5-5 TGTGCCAGCAGCTTACAGGGATCGGGCAATCAGCCCCAGCATTTT CASSLQGSGNQPQHF
TRBJ2-1 TRBD2 - TRBV29-1 TGCAGCGGCGGGACTAGCGGGAGTAATGAGCAGTTCTTC CSGGTSGSNEQFF
TRBJ2-2 TRBD2 once TRBV7-3 TGTGCCAGCAGCTTACTAGCGGGGGGCCGCACCGGGGAGCTGTTTTTT CASSLLAGGRTGELFF
TRBJ1-1 - - TRBV18 TGTGCCAGCTCAGAGACAGGGAACACTGAAGCTTTCTTT CASSETGNTEAFF
TRBJ2-7 - - TRBV9 TGTGCCAGCAGCCCAGACCAGGGGATTGGGTACGAGCAGTACTTC CASSPDQGIGYEQYF
TRBJ1-3 - - TRBV19 TGTGCCAGTAGTCTGCCAGGGGCGAACCTGAGAAACACCATATATTTT CASSLPGANLRNTIYF
TRBJ2-3 TRBD1 once TRBV5-1 TGCGCCAGCAGCTTGGGGACAGGGGTCCTCACAGATACGCAGTATTTT CASSLGTGVLTDTQYF
TRBJ2-7 TRBD2 few TRBV28 TGTGCCAGCAGCCACGGGAGGGGCTACGAGCAGTACTTC CASSHGRGYEQYF
TRBJ1-5 TRBD1 few TRBV9 TGTGCCAGCAGCGTAACCTGGGACAGCTATAGCAATCAGCCCCAGCATTTT CASSVTWDSYSNQPQHF
TRBJ1-4 - - TRBV29-1 TGCAGCGTTGGGGAGGGGAATGAAAAACTGTTTTTT CSVGEGNEKLFF
TRBJ2-1 - once TRBV9 TGTGCCAGCAGCCCCCCGGAGCGGGAGCAGTTCTTC CASSPPEREQFF
TRBJ2-7 - - TRBV27 TGTGCCAGCAGTTTACGATCTATCTCCTACGAGCAGTACTTC CASSLRSISYEQYF
TRBJ2-3 - - TRBV27 TGTGCCAGCAGCTACACGGACTCATCGGGCACAGATACGCAGTATTTT CASSYTDSSGTDTQYF
TRBJ2-2 TRBD2 - TRBV5-1 TGCGCCAGCAGCCCGGTCCCGGGACTAGCGCTGAGACCTTCCACCGGGGAGCTGTTTTTT CASSPVPGLALRPSTGELFF
TRBJ1-2 - - TRBV27 TGTGCCAGCAGTTTATCCTTCGGGTCGGGGGATGGCTACACCTTC CASSLSFGSGDGYTF
TRBJ2-1 - - TRBV27 TGTGCCAGCAGTTTCCAGGGGCCGCCACGGGGGCAGTTCTTC CASSFQGPPRGQFF
TRBJ2-7 TRBD1 - TRBV27 TGTGCCAGCAGAAAGGACAGGCGAACCTACGAGCAGTACTTC CASRKDRRTYEQYF
TRBJ1-1 - - TRBV19 TGTGCCAGTAGTACCCTCTTGTCCCCTACCCAGGACACTGAAGCTTTCTTT CASSTLLSPTQDTEAFF
TRBJ2-5 TRBD1 - TRBV27 TGTGCCAGCAGTTTATCCTCCCCGGGACAGTACCAAGAGACCCAGTACTTC CASSLSSPGQYQETQYF
TRBJ1-2 - - TRBV7-3 TGTGCCAGCAGCCCCCCGGGGAGTGGCTACACCTTC CASSPPGSGYTF
TRBJ2-2 - - TRBV27 TGTGCCAGCAGTTCCTCCGGGGAGCTGTTTTTT CASSSSGELFF
TRBJ2-1 TRBD2 - TRBV9 TGTGCCAGCAGCGTTTCTCTAGCGGAGTACAATGAGCAGTTCTTC CASSVSLAEYNEQFF
TRBJ2-2 TRBD1 - TRBV7-3 TGTGCCAGCAGCCTGGGACAGGCGAACACCGGGGAGCTGTTTTTT CASSLGQANTGELFF
TRBJ2-4 TRBD1 - TRBV6-1 TGTGCCAGCTCCCGGGACAGGGTATACATTCAGTACTTC CASSRDRVYIQYF
TRBJ2-7 TRBD1 - TRBV28 TGTGCCAGCAGTTTACTCACAGGGGGCCCCTACGAGCAGTACTTC CASSLLTGGPYEQYF